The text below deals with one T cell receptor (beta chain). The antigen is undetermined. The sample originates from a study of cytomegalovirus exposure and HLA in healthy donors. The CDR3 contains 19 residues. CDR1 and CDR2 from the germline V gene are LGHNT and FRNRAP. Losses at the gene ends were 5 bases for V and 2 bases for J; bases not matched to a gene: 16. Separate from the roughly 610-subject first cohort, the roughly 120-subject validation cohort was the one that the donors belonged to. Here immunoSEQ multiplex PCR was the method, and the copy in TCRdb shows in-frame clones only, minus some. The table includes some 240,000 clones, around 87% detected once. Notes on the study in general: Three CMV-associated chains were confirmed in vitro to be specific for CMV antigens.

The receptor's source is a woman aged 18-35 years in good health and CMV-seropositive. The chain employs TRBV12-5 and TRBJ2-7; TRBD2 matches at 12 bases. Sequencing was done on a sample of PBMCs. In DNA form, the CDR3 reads TGTGCTAGTGGTCTCGACATCGGGACTAGCGGGCCCTCCGCCTACGAGCAGTACTTC. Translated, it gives CASGLDIGTSGPSAYEQYF.